This section outlines one T cell receptor (beta chain) sequence together with its context. The data stem from a study of blood T cell repertoires in COVID-19. On the study more broadly: Donors in the United States, Italy and Spain gave samples during acute or convalescent COVID-19. Sources were T cells, B-cell-depleted T cells, or PBMCs; the material itself was cDNA or gDNA.

TCRdb's copy holds only in-frame clones and misses some; the assay was immunoSEQ multiplex PCR. The data show roughly 400,000 clones, with roughly 91% seen just once and 1.5% to 2% held by the top ten. Trimming removed 4 bases at V and 2 bases at J, with 12 bases between. This CDR3 is 15 amino acids long. CDR1 and CDR2 from the germline V gene are SNHLY and FYNNEI. Participant ages covered about 18 to 89 years across 25 or so US areas. For recovered donors of Cohort 3, there were two negative PCRs, clearance, or symptom resolution. Material: PBMCs or T cells enriched from blood (not recorded which). The source is a woman in her 30s who had recovered from COVID-19. The chain employs TRBV2 and TRBJ1-3, with D perhaps TRBD1 (5 bases). CDR3 nucleotides: TGTGCCAGCAGTGTAGGGGTTTCTACTGGAAACACCATATATTTT. Residues: CASSVGVSTGNTIYF.